These 16 T cell receptor beta chains share one sample of origin, sequenced in a study of shared clonotypes between healthy human individuals. The table came from immunoSEQ multiplex PCR; TCRdb's copy has only in-frame clones and leaves some out. The repertoire has approximately 500,000 clones, about four fifths of them found once; the top ten carry approximately 12%. The sequenced sample consisted of PBMCs. The receptors were gathered from a woman between 40 and 50 years old in good health. Some clones in this sample may be carry-over from other donors' samples.

This clone has a single count. The chain employs TRBV19 and TRBJ2-2; 9 bases line up with TRBD1. Looked up from germline, CDR1 is LNHDA and CDR2 is SQIVND (reference sequence). The CDR3 consists of 14 residues. J was trimmed by 7 bases and V by 6 bases; bases with no gene match: 6. CDR3 sequence: CASSRDREVGELFF. Here the CDR3 DNA reads TGTGCCAGTAGCCGGGACAGGGAGGTCGGGGAGCTGTTTTTT.

V gene TRBV15 combines with J gene TRBJ2-7, with D uncertain. V lost 5 bases to trimming and J lost 2 bases, with 10 bases between them. This CDR3 region has 13 residues. The germline V gene has CDR1 LNHNV and CDR2 YYDKDF (reference sequence). DNA for the CDR3: TGTGCCACCAGCGCTCTTCCCACCTACGAGCAGTACTTC. It codes for CATSALPTYEQYF.

This clone appeared a few times. V is TRBV10-3 and J is TRBJ2-7, with TRBD1 matching over 9 bases. The CDR3 sequence is 13 residues long. Trimming took 11 bases from V and 6 from J; bases not matched to a gene: 11. Germline loops: CDR1 ENHRY, CDR2 SYGVKD. CDR3 residues: CASYPGQGSEQYF. The CDR3 region has the DNA TGTGCCTCTTACCCGGGACAGGGTTCCGAGCAGTACTTC.

This clone was counted ten times or more. The rearrangement uses TRBV7-2 and TRBJ1-2; 8 bases are a match to TRBD1. Trimming at V came to 5 bases and at J to 8 bases, leaving 13 bases not matched to a gene. Germline V gives CDR1 SGHTA, CDR2 FQGNSA. The CDR3 loop spans 15 amino acids. CDR3 coding DNA: TGTGCCAGCAGCGCGCAGACAGGGGTGGGGACGGGCTACACCTTC. Translated, it gives CASSAQTGVGTGYTF.

The V gene is TRBV5-1, the J gene TRBJ1-1; no definite D call. This CDR3 is 13 amino acids long. Germline V gives CDR1 SGHRS, CDR2 YFSETQ. V lost 6 bases, J lost 0 bases, and 9 bases lay in between. CDR3 DNA: TGCGCCAGCACCGACACCCTGAACACTGAAGCTTTCTTT. It specifies CASTDTLNTEAFF.

The chain joins TRBV7-9 to TRBJ2-1; D may match TRBD1 or TRBD2 (5 bases each). Trimming shortened V by 5 bases and J by 10 bases, and 9 bases separated the two germline ends. The CDR3 is 11 residues long. The germline V gene encodes CDR1 SEHNR and CDR2 FQNEAQ (reference sequence). The CDR3 nucleotides read TGTGCCAGCAGCCAGTGGGGGGAGCAGTTCTTC. It translates to CASSQWGEQFF.

V is TRBV21-1 and J is TRBJ1-5. TRBV21-1 is given as a pseudogene. The CDR3 has 17 amino acids. CDR3 in DNA: TGTGCCAGCAGCAAAGCGGGGAAGGTCTATAGCAATCAGCCCCAGCATTTT. This sequence encodes CASSKAGKVYSNQPQHF.

The chain carries TRBV10-1 and TRBJ1-4; 8 bases fit TRBD1. Trimming at V came to 0 bases and at J to 4 bases, leaving 10 bases not matched to a gene. This CDR3 contains 18 residues. Germline CDR1 WNHNN, CDR2 SYGVQD (reference sequence). This CDR3 is CASSESPSWGQDNEKLFF. The CDR3 DNA reads TGCGCCAGCAGTGAGTCTCCCTCTTGGGGACAGGATAATGAAAAACTGTTTTTT.

The chain employs TRBV5-4 and TRBJ1-1; D may be TRBD1 (6 bases). The CDR3 extends over 16 amino acids. CDR1 is SGHNT, CDR2 YYREEE, per germline (reference sequence). Trimming stripped 4 bases from V and 4 bases from J, with 20 bases between. The CDR3 loop is CASSPDLGGRGTEAFF. CDR3 sequence (DNA): TGTGCCAGCAGCCCGGACCTCGGCGGCAGGGGCACTGAAGCTTTCTTT.

Here the CDR3 reads CASSFSADTQYF. CDR3 nucleotides: TGCGCCAGCAGCTTTTCCGCAGATACGCAGTATTTT. This sequence joins TRBV5-1 and TRBJ2-3; D unresolved. Per the germline V gene, CDR1 is SGHRS and CDR2 is YFSETQ. CDR3 length: 12 amino acids. Trimming shortened V by 2 bases and J by 4 bases, and 5 bases separated the two germline ends.

The chain combines TRBV7-2 with TRBJ2-7; D uncertain. CDR1 and CDR2 from the germline V gene are SGHTA and FQGNSA. This CDR3 has 14 amino acids. V lost 5 bases and J lost 3, with 14 bases in between. CDR3 region: CASSASRINYEQYF. CDR3 sequence (DNA): TGTGCCAGCAGCGCTTCGCGGATCAACTACGAGCAGTACTTC.

V and J are TRBV28 and TRBJ2-5; 8 bases match TRBD1. This CDR3 spans 15 amino acids. The germline V gene has CDR1 MDHEN and CDR2 SYDVKM. V lost 2 bases, J lost 2 bases, and 4 bases stayed unmatched. CDR3 in amino acids: CASSLLGQGQETQYF. The CDR3 bases are TGTGCCAGCAGTTTACTCGGACAGGGTCAAGAGACCCAGTACTTC.

The table lists this clone with a count of one. The V call is TRBV7-9, the J call TRBJ2-2; tentative D call: TRBD1 (5 bases). Germline CDR1 SEHNR, CDR2 FQNEAQ (reference sequence). This CDR3 has 13 amino acids. V was shortened by 9 bases and J by 6 bases, with 14 bases between the two germline ends. The DNA of the CDR3 is TGTGCCAGTCGACAGAACGGTGCCGGGGAGCTGTTTTTT. This translates into CASRQNGAGELFF. Full variable domain (missing parts from reference TRBV7-9 and TRBJ2-2): DTGVSQNPRHKITKRGQNVTFRCDPISEHNRLYWYRQTLGQGPEFLTYFQNEAQLEKSRLLSDRFSAERPKGSFSTLEIQRTEQGDSAMYLCASRQNGAGELFFGEGSRLTVL.

The chain recombines TRBV4-2 with TRBJ2-5; D is unresolved. CDR3 size: 13 residues. CDR1 and CDR2 from the germline V gene are LGHNA and YNFKEQ. V was clipped by 4 bases and J by 2 bases, with 8 bases between them. CDR3: CASSLGLQETQYF. DNA of the CDR3: TGTGCCAGCAGCCTCGGTCTACAAGAGACCCAGTACTTC.

The V call is TRBV28, the J call TRBJ2-1; no clear D. This CDR3 comprises 13 residues. Trimming stripped 2 bases from V and 10 bases from J, with 12 bases between. CDR1 is MDHEN, CDR2 SYDVKM, per germline. This CDR3 is CASSLGGLGEQFF. CDR3 nucleotide sequence: TGTGCCAGCAGTTTAGGTGGTTTAGGGGAGCAGTTCTTC. The entire variable domain, with the rest obtained from reference TRBV28 and TRBJ2-1, is as follows: DVKVTQSSRYLVKRTGEKVFLECVQDMDHENMFWYRQDPGLGLRLIYFSYDVKMKEKGDIPEGYSVSREKKERFSLILESASTNQTSMYLCASSLGGLGEQFFGPGTRLTVL.

V gene TRBV19 combines with J gene TRBJ2-5; 7 bases map to TRBD1. Unmatched junction bases numbered 7, after V lost 5 bases and J lost 1 base. Germline CDR1 is LNHDA and CDR2 is SQIVND (reference sequence). The CDR3 is 15 residues long. Here the CDR3 reads CASSLRTGIQETQYF. The CDR3 DNA reads TGTGCCAGTAGTTTAAGGACAGGAATCCAAGAGACCCAGTACTTC.